This TCR beta chain was retrieved from a study of STAT5B mutations in CD4+ large granular lymphocyte leukemia. Worth noting for this clone: What it binds is unknown.

Whole-study results and caveats: Higher CD4+ than CD8+ T-LGLL clonality might reflect small sample size. Without putative leukemic clones, patient CD4-sorted repertoires remained more clonal than healthy CD4+ repertoires.

Trimming stripped 3 bases from V and 6 bases from J, with 15 bases between. Per germline, CDR1 MNHEY and CDR2 SMNVEV (reference sequence). This CDR3 comprises 14 residues. Sequencing used immunoSEQ multiplex PCR; TCRdb keeps in-frame clones, though not all of them. The repertoire holds tens of thousands of clones, with roughly 79% as singletons. The sequence came from a human donor in good health. This chain connects TRBV27 to TRBJ2-7, with no clear D. Input material: CD4+ T cells from blood buffy coats. The chain's CDR3 is CASSFGPQSSEQYF. The CDR3 DNA sequence: TGTGCCAGCAGTTTCGGCCCCCAAAGCTCCGAGCAGTACTTC.